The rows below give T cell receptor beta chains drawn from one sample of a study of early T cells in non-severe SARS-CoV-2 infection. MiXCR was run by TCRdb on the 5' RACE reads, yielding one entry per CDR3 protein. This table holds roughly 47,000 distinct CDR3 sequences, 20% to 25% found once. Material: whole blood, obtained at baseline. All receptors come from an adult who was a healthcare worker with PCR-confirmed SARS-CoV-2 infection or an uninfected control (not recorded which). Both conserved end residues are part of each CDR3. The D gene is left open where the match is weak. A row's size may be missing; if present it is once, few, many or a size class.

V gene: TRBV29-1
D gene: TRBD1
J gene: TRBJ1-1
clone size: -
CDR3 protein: CSVDLGQGRTFF

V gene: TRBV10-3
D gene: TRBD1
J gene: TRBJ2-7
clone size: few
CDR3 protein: CAIRYRGSSYEQYF

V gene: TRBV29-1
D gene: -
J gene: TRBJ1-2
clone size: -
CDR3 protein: CSVRLEAIYGYTF

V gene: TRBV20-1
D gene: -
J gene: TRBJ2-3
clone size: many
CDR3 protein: CSARVPVTDTQYF

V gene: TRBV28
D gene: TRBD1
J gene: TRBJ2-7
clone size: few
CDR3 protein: CASSLTQTGYEQYF

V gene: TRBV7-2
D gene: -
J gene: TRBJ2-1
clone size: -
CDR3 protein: CASSPTADFYNEQFF

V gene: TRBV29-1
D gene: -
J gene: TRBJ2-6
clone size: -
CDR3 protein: CSVIDGSGANVLTF

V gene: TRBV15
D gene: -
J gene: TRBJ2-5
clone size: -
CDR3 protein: CATSRDWETQYF

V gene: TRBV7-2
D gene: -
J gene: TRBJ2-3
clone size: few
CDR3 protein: CASSLAESTDTQYF

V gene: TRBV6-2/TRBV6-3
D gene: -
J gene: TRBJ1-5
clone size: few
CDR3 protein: CASRSTGHNQPQHF

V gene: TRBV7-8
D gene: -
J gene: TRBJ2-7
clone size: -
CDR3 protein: CASSSSPRGTYEQYF

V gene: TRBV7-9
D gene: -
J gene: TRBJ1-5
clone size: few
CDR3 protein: CASSLGHSNQPQHF

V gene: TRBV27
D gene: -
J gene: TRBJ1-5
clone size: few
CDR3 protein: CASRADSNQPQHF

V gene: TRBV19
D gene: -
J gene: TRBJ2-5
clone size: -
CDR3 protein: CASRPLAGLGQETQYF

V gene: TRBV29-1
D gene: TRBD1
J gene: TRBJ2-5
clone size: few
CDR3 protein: CSVRGGETQYF

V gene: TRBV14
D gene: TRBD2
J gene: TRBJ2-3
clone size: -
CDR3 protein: CASSQDRGEDTQYF

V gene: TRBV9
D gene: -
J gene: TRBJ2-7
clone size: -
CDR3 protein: CASSVGLFSYEQYF

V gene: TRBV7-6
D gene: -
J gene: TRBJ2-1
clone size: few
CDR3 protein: CASSYPGYNEQFF

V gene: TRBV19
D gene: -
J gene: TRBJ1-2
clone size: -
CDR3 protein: CASGPDRGGYTF

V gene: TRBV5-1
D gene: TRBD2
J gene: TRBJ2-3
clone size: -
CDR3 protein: CASSLEGTSSDTQYF

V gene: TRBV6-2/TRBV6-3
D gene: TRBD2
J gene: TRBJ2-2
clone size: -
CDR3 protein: CASSQPGLAGASTGELFF

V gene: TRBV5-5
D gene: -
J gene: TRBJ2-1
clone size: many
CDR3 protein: CASSLPGAIEQFF

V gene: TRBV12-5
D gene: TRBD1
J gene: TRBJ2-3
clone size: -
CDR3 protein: CASGAGTGGWTAQYF

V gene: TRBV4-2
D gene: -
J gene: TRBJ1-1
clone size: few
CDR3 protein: CASSQAGRLNTEAFF

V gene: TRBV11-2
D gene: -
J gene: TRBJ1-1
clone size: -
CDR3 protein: CASSSPQGARDTEAFF

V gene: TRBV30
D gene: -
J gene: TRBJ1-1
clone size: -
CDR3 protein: CAWSEGVGHTEAFF